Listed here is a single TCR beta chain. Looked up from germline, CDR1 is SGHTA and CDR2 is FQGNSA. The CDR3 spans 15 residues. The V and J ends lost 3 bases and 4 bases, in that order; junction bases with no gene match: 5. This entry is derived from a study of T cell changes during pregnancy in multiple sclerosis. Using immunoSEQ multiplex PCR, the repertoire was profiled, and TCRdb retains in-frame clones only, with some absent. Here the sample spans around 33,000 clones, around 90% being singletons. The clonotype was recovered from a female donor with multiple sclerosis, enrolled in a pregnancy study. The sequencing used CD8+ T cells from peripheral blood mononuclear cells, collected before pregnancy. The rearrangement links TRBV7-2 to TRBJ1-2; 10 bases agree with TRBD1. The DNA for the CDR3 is TGTGCCAGCAGCTTTCCGGGACAGGGGCCCTATGGCTACACCTTC. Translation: CASSFPGQGPYGYTF.